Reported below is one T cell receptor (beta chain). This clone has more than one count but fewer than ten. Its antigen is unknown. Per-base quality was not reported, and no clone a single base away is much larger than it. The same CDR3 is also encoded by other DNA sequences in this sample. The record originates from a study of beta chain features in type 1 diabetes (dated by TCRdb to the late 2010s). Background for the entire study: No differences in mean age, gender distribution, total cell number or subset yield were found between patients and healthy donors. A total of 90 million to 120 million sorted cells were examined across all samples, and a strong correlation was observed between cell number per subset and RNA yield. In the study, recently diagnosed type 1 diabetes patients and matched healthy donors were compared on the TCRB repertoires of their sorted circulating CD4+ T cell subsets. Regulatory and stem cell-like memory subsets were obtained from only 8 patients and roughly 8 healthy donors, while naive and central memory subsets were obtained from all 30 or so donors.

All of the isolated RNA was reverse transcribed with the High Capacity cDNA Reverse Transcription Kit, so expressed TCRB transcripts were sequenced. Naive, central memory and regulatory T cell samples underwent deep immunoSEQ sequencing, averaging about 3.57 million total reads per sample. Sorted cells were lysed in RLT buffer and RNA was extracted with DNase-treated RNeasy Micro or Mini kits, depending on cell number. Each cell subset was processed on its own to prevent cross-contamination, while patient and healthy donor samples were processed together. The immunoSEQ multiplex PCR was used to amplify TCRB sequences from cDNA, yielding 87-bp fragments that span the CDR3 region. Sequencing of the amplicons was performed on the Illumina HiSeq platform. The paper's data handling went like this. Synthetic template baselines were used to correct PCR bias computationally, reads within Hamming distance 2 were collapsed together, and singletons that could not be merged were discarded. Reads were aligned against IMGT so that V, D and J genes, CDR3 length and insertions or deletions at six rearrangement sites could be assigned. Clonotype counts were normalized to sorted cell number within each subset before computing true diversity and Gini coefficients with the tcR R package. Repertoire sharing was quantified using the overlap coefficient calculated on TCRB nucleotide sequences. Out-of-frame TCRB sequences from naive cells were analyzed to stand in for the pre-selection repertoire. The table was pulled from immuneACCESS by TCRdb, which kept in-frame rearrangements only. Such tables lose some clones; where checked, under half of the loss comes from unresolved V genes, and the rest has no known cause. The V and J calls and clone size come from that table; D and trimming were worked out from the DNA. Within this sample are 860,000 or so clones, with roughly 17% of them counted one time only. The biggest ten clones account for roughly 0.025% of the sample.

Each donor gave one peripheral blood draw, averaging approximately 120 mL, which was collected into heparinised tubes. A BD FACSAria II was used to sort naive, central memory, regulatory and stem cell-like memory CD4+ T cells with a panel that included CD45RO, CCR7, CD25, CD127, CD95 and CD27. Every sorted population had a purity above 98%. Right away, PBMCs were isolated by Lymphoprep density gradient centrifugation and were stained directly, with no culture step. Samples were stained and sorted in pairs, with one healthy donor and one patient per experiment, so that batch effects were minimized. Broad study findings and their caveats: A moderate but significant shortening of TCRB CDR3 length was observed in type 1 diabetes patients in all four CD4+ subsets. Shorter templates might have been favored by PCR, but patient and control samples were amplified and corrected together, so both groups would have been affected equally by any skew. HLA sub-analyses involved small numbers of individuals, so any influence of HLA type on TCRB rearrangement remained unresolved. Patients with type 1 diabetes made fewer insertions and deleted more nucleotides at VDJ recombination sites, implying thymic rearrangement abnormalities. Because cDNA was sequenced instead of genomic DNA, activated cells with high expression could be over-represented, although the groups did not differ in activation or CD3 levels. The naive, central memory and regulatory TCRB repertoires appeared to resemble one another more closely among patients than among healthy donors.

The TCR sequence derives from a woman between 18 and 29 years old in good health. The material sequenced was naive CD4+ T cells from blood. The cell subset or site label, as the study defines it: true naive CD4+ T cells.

The DNA sequence is given as TGTGCCAGCAGCCGCACTAGCGGATCCTACGAGCAGTACTTC. Its protein product is CASSRTSGSYEQYF. The chain uses TRBV7-8 and TRBJ2-7, and 8 bases in between align with TRBD2. Trimming removed 5 bases from V and 1 base from J; the gene matches leave 4 bases unexplained. Taken from cysteine to phenylalanine, the CDR3 has 14 residues. The read is trimmed to its CDR3 DNA, 42 bases read in frame from base 1. CDR1 and CDR2, per the germline V gene, are SGHVS and FQNEAQ.